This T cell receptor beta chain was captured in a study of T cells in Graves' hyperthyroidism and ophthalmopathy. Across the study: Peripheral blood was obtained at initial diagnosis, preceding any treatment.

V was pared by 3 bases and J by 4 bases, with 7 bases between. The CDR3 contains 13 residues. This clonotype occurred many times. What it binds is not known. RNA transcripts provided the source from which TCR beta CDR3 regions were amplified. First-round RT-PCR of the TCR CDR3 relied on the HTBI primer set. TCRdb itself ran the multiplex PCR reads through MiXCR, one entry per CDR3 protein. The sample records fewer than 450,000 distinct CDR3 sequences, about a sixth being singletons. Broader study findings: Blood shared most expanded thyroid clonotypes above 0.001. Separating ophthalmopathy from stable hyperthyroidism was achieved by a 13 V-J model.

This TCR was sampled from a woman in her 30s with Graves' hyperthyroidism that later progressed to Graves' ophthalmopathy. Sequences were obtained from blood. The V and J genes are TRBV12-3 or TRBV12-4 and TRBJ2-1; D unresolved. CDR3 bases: TGTGCCAGCAGTTTCCCATCTTACAATGAGCAGTTCTTC. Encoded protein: CASSFPSYNEQFF.